The 10 T cell receptor beta chains given below trace back to one sample, sequenced in a study of monozygotic twins with cystic fibrosis. Sequenced by immunoSEQ multiplex PCR; TCRdb stores in-frame clones only, minus some. The table lists about 35,000 clones, more than 55% of them singletons, with approximately 0.81% in the top ten. The sequenced sample was blood. These receptors all come from a girl between 5 and 17 years old with cystic fibrosis.

This clone showed up just a few times. The rearrangement links TRBV7-7 to TRBJ2-7; D gene uncertain. Per the germline V gene, CDR1 is SSHAT and CDR2 is FNYEAQ (reference sequence). This CDR3 is 11 amino acids long. Here the CDR3 DNA reads TGTGTCGGGCGCGATGGGGACGAGCAGTACGTC. It translates to CVGRDGDEQYV.

This chain connects TRBV15 to TRBJ2-5, with 7 bases that match TRBD1. This CDR3 spans 16 amino acids. Germline CDR1 LNHNV, CDR2 YYDKDF (reference sequence). The J segment lost 9 bases and the V segment lost 0 bases, leaving 13 bases of the junction unmatched. CDR3 in DNA: TGTGCCACCAGCAGAGATCTGAGACAGGGTTTGATGGCCCAGTACTTC. Encoded protein: CATSRDLRQGLMAQYF.

This chain links TRBV11-2 with TRBJ2-7, with 9 bases lining up with TRBD2. The CDR3 covers 18 residues. Trimming cost V 4 bases and J 3 bases; bases outside gene matches: 16. The V gene's germline CDR1 is SGHAT and CDR2 FQNNGV. The CDR3 region has the DNA TGTGCCAGCAGCTCGAACCAGTTCTGGCTAGCGGGACTCTACGAGCAGTACTTC. This codes for CASSSNQFWLAGLYEQYF.

The chain couples TRBV5-1 to TRBJ1-2; TRBD1 might be the D (6 bases). The CDR3 has 18 amino acids. Germline V lookup: CDR1 SGHRS, CDR2 YFSETQ. The V end was cut by 6 bases, the J end by 0 bases, with 24 bases between. CDR3 residues: CASNPDPRTASSNYGYTF. CDR3 nucleotide sequence: TGCGCCAGCAATCCTGACCCCAGGACAGCTTCCTCTAACTATGGCTACACCTTC.

V usage is TRBV4-1 and J usage is TRBJ2-5; 7 bases map to TRBD2. The J segment lost 5 bases and the V segment lost 4 bases, leaving 4 bases of the junction unmatched. The CDR3 extends over 13 amino acids. Per the germline V gene, CDR1 is MGHRA and CDR2 is YSYEKL. CDR3 amino acids: CASSLRRGETQYF. The DNA of the CDR3 is TGCGCCAGCAGCCTTCGGCGGGGGGAGACCCAGTACTTC.

V and J are TRBV28 and TRBJ2-2; D gene ambiguous. CDR3 length: 11 amino acids. Germline-derived CDR1 and CDR2 are MDHEN and SYDVKM. Trimming left V 4 bases short and J 8 bases short, with 5 bases between. DNA for the CDR3: TGTGCCAGCAGTTCCAGGGGGGAGCTGTTTTTT. It yields the protein CASSSRGELFF.

The J gene is TRBJ2-7, the V gene TRBV10-3; TRBD2 matches at 9 bases. This CDR3 is built from 15 residues. Losses at the gene ends were 3 bases for V and 1 base for J; bases not matched to a gene: 4. Germline assignment: CDR1 ENHRY and CDR2 SYGVKD. This CDR3 reads CAISDWLAGSYEQYV. Here the CDR3 DNA reads TGTGCCATCAGTGATTGGCTAGCGGGATCCTACGAGCAGTACGTC.

As concerns this clone: The junction does not match germline at one end; this may be a read error. The rearrangement links TRBV2 to TRBJ2-3, with a tentative D call TRBD2 (5 bases). Looked up from germline, CDR1 is SNHLY and CDR2 is FYNNEI. The CDR3 contains 15 residues. For the CDR3, the DNA is TGTGCCAGCAGTCCCTTCCGACGGGATGCAGATACGCAGTGTTTT. Protein: CASSPFRRDADTQCF. Supplemented by reference TRBV2 and TRBJ2-3, the full variable domain reads EPEVTQTPSHQVTQMGQEVILRCVPISNHLYFYWYRQILGQKVEFLVSFYNNEISEKSEIFDDQFSVERPDGSNFTLKIRSTKLEDSAMYFCASSPFRRDADTQCFGPGTRLTVL.

This chain connects TRBV2 to TRBJ2-3, with D possibly TRBD2 on 7 matching bases. Trimming cost V 4 bases and J 6 bases, with 26 bases left between them. Germline lookup yields CDR1 SNHLY and CDR2 FYNNEI. CDR3 length: 18 residues. CDR3 DNA: TGTGCCAGCAGTGGTGCGGGAGTTTTGGGGAGGGGGGCCGATACGCAGTATTTT. Its protein product is CASSGAGVLGRGADTQYF.

This clone was found once. J is TRBJ1-2 and V is TRBV5-1; TRBD1 matches at 7 bases. The CDR3 spans 17 residues. V shed 1 base and J 0 bases; nucleotides not matched to a gene: 9. Germline lookup yields CDR1 SGHRS and CDR2 YFSETQ. The CDR3 nucleotides are TGCGCCAGCAGCTTGACCTATTCGACAGGGTCTAACTATGGCTACACCTTC. The encoded protein is CASSLTYSTGSNYGYTF.